Listed here are 8 T cell receptor beta chains from one sample, sequenced in a study of blood T cell repertoires in COVID-19. Assay used: immunoSEQ multiplex PCR; TCRdb lists only in-frame clones, some missing. The data hold roughly 140,000 clones, with around 80% observed a single time. The sequenced sample was PBMCs or T cells enriched from blood (not recorded which). The receptor source for this set is a man between 45 and 60 years old who had recovered from COVID-19.

This chain joins TRBV5-1 and TRBJ1-1; 11 bases match TRBD1. The CDR3 is made up of 14 amino acids. V gave up 5 bases and J gave up 4 bases; unmatched junction bases: 4. Germline-derived CDR1 and CDR2 are SGHRS and YFSETQ. The CDR3 DNA reads as TGCGCCAGCAGTTCCGGGACAGGGGGCACTGAAGCTTTCTTT. Its protein product is CASSSGTGGTEAFF.

V gene TRBV6-5 combines with J gene TRBJ1-3; no reliable D call. The V gene's germline CDR1 is MNHEY and CDR2 SVGAGI. CDR3 length: 15 residues. The V and J ends lost 3 bases and 0 bases respectively, with 9 bases between them. CDR3 bases: TGTGCCAGCAGTTATTCCGTATTCTCTGGAAACACCATATATTTT. Residues: CASSYSVFSGNTIYF.

The genes are TRBV7-2 and TRBJ1-1; TRBD1 matches 7 bases. The CDR3 sequence is 13 residues long. Per germline, CDR1 SGHTA and CDR2 FQGNSA. The ends lost 4 bases at V and 5 bases at J; junction bases unmatched: 4. CDR3 amino acids: CASSSDRRTEAFF. As DNA, the CDR3 is TGTGCCAGCAGCTCGGACAGGAGGACTGAAGCTTTCTTT.

The chain carries TRBV11-3 and TRBJ2-2; weak D call: TRBD1 (6 bases). Germline V gives CDR1 SGHNT, CDR2 YENEEA. This CDR3 is built from 15 residues. The V end was cut by 3 bases, the J end by 2 bases, with 10 bases between. The CDR3 coding sequence is TGTGCCAGCAGCTTGTGGGACAAAAACACCGGGGAGCTGTTTTTT. Translation gives CASSLWDKNTGELFF. Full variable domain (rest looked up from reference TRBV11-3 and TRBJ2-2): EAGVVQSPRYKIIEKKQPVAFWCNPISGHNTLYWYLQNLGQGPELLIRYENEEAVDDSQLPKDRFSAERLKGVDSTLKIQPAELGDSAVYLCASSLWDKNTGELFFGEGSRLTVL.

This clone has a single count. This rearrangement joins TRBV19 to TRBJ2-3; the match to TRBD1 covers 10 bases. The CDR3 is 17 residues long. V lost 1 base to trimming and J lost 4 bases; unmatched junction nucleotides: 8. CDR1 and CDR2 (germline): LNHDA, SQIVND (reference sequence). The DNA for the CDR3 is TGTGCCAGTAGTATAGTTGACAGGGGGCGTATCGCAGATACGCAGTATTTT. It codes for CASSIVDRGRIADTQYF.

The rearrangement joins TRBV3-1 (or the pseudogene TRBV3-2) to TRBJ1-3, with 8 nucleotides matching TRBD1. CDR3 length: 16 amino acids. V gave up 1 base and J gave up 3 bases; unmatched junction bases: 5. Germline V lookup: CDR1 LGHDT, CDR2 YNNKEL (reference sequence). CDR3 in DNA: TGTGCCAGCAGCCAAGGACAGGGGCGAGATGGAAACACCATATATTTT. The encoded protein is CASSQGQGRDGNTIYF.

The DNA for the CDR3 is TGTGCCAGCAGCCAACCCATAGGACTAGCGGGGGGACCGAACACCGGGGAGCTGTTTTTT. This translates into CASSQPIGLAGGPNTGELFF. This sequence joins TRBV4-2 and TRBJ2-2; 14 bases are a match to TRBD2. Trimming removed 2 bases from V and 0 bases from J; junction bases left unmatched: 8. This CDR3 has 20 amino acids. Germline-derived CDR1 and CDR2 are LGHNA and YNFKEQ.

This clone was observed once. The chain joins TRBV6-5 to TRBJ1-2, with 8 bases that match TRBD1. Trimming removed 4 bases from V and 7 bases from J; junction bases left unmatched: 11. This CDR3 region has 15 residues. CDR1 is MNHEY, CDR2 SVGAGI, per germline. The CDR3 DNA is TGTGCCAGCAGTTCGTACCGGGACAGGTGGTCTGGCTACACCTTC. Residues: CASSSYRDRWSGYTF.